The 12 T cell receptor beta chains below all came from one sample that was sequenced in a study of Graves' ophthalmopathy and Graves' hyperthyroidism. The authors amplified TCR beta CDR3 regions, and they did so from RNA transcripts for repertoire sequencing. Second-round multiplex PCR followed a first-round RT-PCR using HTBI primers. TCRdb analysed the multiplex PCR reads with MiXCR anew, one entry per CDR3 protein. The table includes around 1.1 million distinct CDR3 sequences, less than 45% detected once. Sample: peripheral blood or thyroid tissue (not recorded which). Receptors were obtained from an adult man with Graves' hyperthyroidism.

This clonotype was observed many times. The rearrangement joins TRBV29-1 to TRBJ2-7; 12 bases are shared with TRBD2. Trimming cost V 5 bases and J 6 bases; bases outside gene matches: 5. Per germline, CDR1 SQVTM and CDR2 ANQGSEA. The CDR3 sequence is 13 residues long. In DNA form, the CDR3 reads TGCAGCGTTCGGACTAGCGGGGCTCGCGAGCAGTACTTC. Its translation: CSVRTSGAREQYF.

This clonotype has a count of ten or more. This sequence joins TRBV12-3 or TRBV12-4 and TRBJ1-5, with D unresolved. V was pared by 7 bases and J by 9 bases, with 16 bases between. This CDR3 comprises 13 residues. CDR3 residues: CASTLPGAGPQHF. The CDR3 DNA follows: TGTGCCAGCACCCTTCCCGGTGCGGGGCCCCAGCATTTT.

This clonotype was found many times. V gene TRBV9 combines with J gene TRBJ1-2; D gene ambiguous. The germline CDR1 and CDR2 sequences are SGDLS and YYNGEE. Trimming pared 8 bases from V and 4 bases from J, leaving 18 bases between. The CDR3 runs to 14 residues. The CDR3 bases are TGTGCCAGTCGTTTGGAGGAGACGGGCTATGGCTACACCTTC. Its translation: CASRLEETGYGYTF.

This clonotype was found a few times. The rearrangement joins TRBV6-6 to TRBJ2-7; no firm D call. With 0 bases removed from V and 2 bases from J, the gap between germline ends came to 8 bases. This CDR3 contains 14 residues. The germline CDR1 and CDR2 sequences are MNHNY and SVGAGI (reference sequence). For the CDR3, the DNA is TGTGCCAGCAGTTACTCGGCTTCTCCCTACGAGCAGTACTTC. Its protein product is CASSYSASPYEQYF.

This clonotype was seen a handful of times. V usage is TRBV19 and J usage is TRBJ1-1; no clear D gene. CDR3 length: 13 residues. Trimming cost V 5 bases and J 4 bases, with 11 bases left between them. Per germline, CDR1 LNHDA and CDR2 SQIVND (reference sequence). The CDR3 DNA is TGTGCCAGTAGTCCCCAGGTCGGCACTGAAGCTTTCTTT. Translated, it gives CASSPQVGTEAFF. Full variable domain (rest looked up from reference TRBV19 and TRBJ1-1): DGGITQSPKYLFRKEGQNVTLSCEQNLNHDAMYWYRQDPGQGLRLIYYSQIVNDFQKGDIAEGYSVSREKKESFPLTVTSAQKNPTAFYLCASSPQVGTEAFFGQGTRLTVV.

This clonotype showed up just a few times. V and J are TRBV9 and TRBJ2-7, with 12 nucleotides matching TRBD1. Germline trimming cut 6 bases from V and 6 bases from J; bases unmatched to any gene: 4. CDR3 length: 13 amino acids. The germline gives CDR1 SGDLS, CDR2 YYNGEE. The CDR3 here is CASTGTGGGEQYF. Written as DNA, the CDR3 is TGTGCCAGCACAGGGACAGGGGGCGGCGAGCAGTACTTC.

The chain recombines TRBV20-1 with TRBJ2-7; TRBD2 might be the D (5 bases). Germline V gene lookup returns CDR1 DFQATT and CDR2 SNEGSKA (reference sequence). The CDR3 is 15 residues long. V was trimmed by 0 bases and J by 1 base, leaving 13 bases between them. CDR3 nucleotides: TGCAGTGCTAGAGATTTTGTACGGGGATCCTACGAGCAGTACTTC. Translation: CSARDFVRGSYEQYF.

A note on this clonotype: Relative to the germline gene, one junction end is altered; a read error may explain this. The rearrangement uses TRBV9 and TRBJ1-4; 10 bases line up with TRBD1. The germline CDR1 and CDR2 sequences are SGDLS and YYNGEE. The CDR3 consists of 14 residues. The CDR3: CASSGGQGNEKLLF. CDR3 sequence (DNA): TGTGCCAGCAGCGGGGGACAGGGGAATGAAAAACTGCTTTTT.

Notes on this clonotype: One end of the junction is discordant with germline, which a read error may explain. The genes are TRBV9 and TRBJ1-2; 8 bases are a match to TRBD1. The CDR3 sequence is 11 residues long. Germline CDR1 SGDLS, CDR2 YYNGEE. The CDR3 reads CASSVGTGLRF. DNA for the CDR3: TGTGCCAGCAGCGTGGGGACAGGCCTTCGCTTC. Using reference TRBV9 and TRBJ1-2 for the parts outside the CDR3, the full variable domain is DSGVTQTPKHLITATGQRVTLRCSPRSGDLSVYWYQQSLDQGLQFLIQYYNGEERAKGNILERFSAQQFPDLHSELNLSSLELGDSALYFCASSVGTGLRFGSGTRLTVV.

Comments on this clonotype: Just one base apart from a much larger clone, this may be a read error. The chain employs TRBV2 and TRBJ2-5, with unresolved D. The CDR3 consists of 17 residues. Germline V CDR1 and CDR2: SNHLY, FYNNEI. The CDR3 loop is CASSGSWGGPHQETQCF. CDR3 in DNA: TGTGCCAGCAGTGGTTCTTGGGGTGGACCACACCAAGAGACCCAGTGCTTC.

The gene calls are TRBV7-2 and TRBJ1-2; 7 positions match TRBD1. V was clipped by 0 bases and J by 4 bases; unmatched bases: 8. The CDR3 contains 16 residues. The germline V gene has CDR1 SGHTA and CDR2 FQGNSA. The CDR3 region has the DNA TGTGCCAGCAGCTTAGCGGACAGGCAGTTACGCTATGGCTACACCTTC. Protein product: CASSLADRQLRYGYTF. Full variable domain (missing parts from reference TRBV7-2 and TRBJ1-2): GAGVSQSPSNKVTEKGKDVELRCDPISGHTALYWYRQSLGQGLEFLIYFQGNSAPDKSGLPSDRFSAERTGGSVSTLTIQRTQQEDSAVYLCASSLADRQLRYGYTFGSGTRLTVV.

The V call is TRBV27, the J call TRBJ1-2, with 10 bases matching TRBD1. J gave up 8 bases and V 8 bases, and 11 bases lay outside the gene matches. This CDR3 contains 14 residues. The germline gives CDR1 MNHEY, CDR2 SMNVEV (reference sequence). CDR3 in amino acids: CASRGTGVAIGYTF. CDR3 DNA: TGTGCCAGCCGGGGGACAGGGGTCGCAATCGGCTACACCTTC.